Listed below are T cell receptor beta chains from one sample, sequenced in a study of blood T cell repertoires in COVID-19. Data came from immunoSEQ multiplex PCR; TCRdb stores just in-frame clones and leaves some out. The data show around 200,000 clones, with approximately 90% seen just once and about a tenth held by the top ten. Sequences were obtained from PBMCs or T cells enriched from blood (not recorded which). Every receptor here comes from a man between 18 and 35 years old with acute COVID-19. CDR3s include the opening cysteine and the closing phenylalanine or tryptophan. Fields, in order: J gene, D gene, V gene, clone size, CDR3 protein, CDR3 DNA. The D gene is left open where the match is weak. Some rows mark clone size as missing; the rest say once, few, many or name a class of expanded clone.

>TRBJ2-1|TRBD1|TRBV28|-
CASGETGSSYNEQFF
TGTGCCAGCGGGGAGACAGGGAGCTCCTACAATGAGCAGTTCTTC
>TRBJ2-5|TRBD1|TRBV27|few
CASSPTGQGWMETQYF
TGTGCCAGCAGCCCGACCGGACAGGGGTGGATGGAGACCCAGTACTTC
>TRBJ1-1|TRBD1|TRBV6-5|-
CATYRGRLTEAFF
TGTGCCACTTACAGGGGGCGATTGACTGAAGCTTTCTTT
>TRBJ1-2|TRBD1|TRBV5-1|-
CASSSGQWGDYGYTF
TGCGCCAGCAGCTCGGGACAGTGGGGGGACTATGGCTACACCTTC
>TRBJ2-7|-|TRBV19|once
CASSPRFSSYEQYF
TGTGCCAGTAGCCCAAGGTTTAGCAGTTACGAGCAGTACTTC
>TRBJ1-1|-|TRBV6-5|-
CASSPPYTEAFF
TGTGCCAGCAGCCCCCCCTACACTGAAGCTTTCTTT
>TRBJ2-7|TRBD2|TRBV28|-
CASSFNPGLAGLYEQYF
TGTGCCAGCAGTTTCAACCCGGGATTAGCGGGGCTCTACGAGCAGTACTTC
>TRBJ2-1|-|TRBV12-5|few
CASGLGGREPGEQFF
TGTGCTAGTGGTTTGGGGGGGCGAGAACCGGGTGAGCAGTTCTTC
>TRBJ1-1|-|TRBV5-1|-
CASSRGNTEAFF
TGCGCCAGCAGCCGAGGGAACACTGAAGCTTTCTTT
>TRBJ1-4|TRBD1|TRBV5-1|-
CASSFRDRGSTANEKLFF
TGCGCCAGCAGCTTCCGGGACAGGGGCAGCACGGCTAATGAAAAACTGTTTTTT
>TRBJ1-6|TRBD1|TRBV11-3|-
CASSSYKDRAWSPLHF
TGTGCCAGCAGCTCCTACAAGGACAGGGCTTGGTCACCCCTCCACTTT
>TRBJ2-3|TRBD1|TRBV2|-
CASEGQGWRTQYF
TGTGCCAGCGAGGGACAGGGCTGGCGGACGCAGTATTTT
>TRBJ2-1|-|TRBV28|-
CASSEDSNQYNEQFF
TGTGCCAGCAGCGAGGACAGTAATCAATACAATGAGCAGTTCTTC
>TRBJ2-5|-|TRBV5-1|-
CASSPGEETQYF
TGCGCCAGCAGCCCCGGGGAAGAGACCCAGTACTTC
>TRBJ1-1|-|TRBV12-3/TRBV12-4|-
CASSLWGAEAFF
TGTGCCAGCAGTTTATGGGGAGCTGAAGCTTTCTTT
>TRBJ1-1|TRBD1|TRBV28|-
CASSSNRGLAGEAFF
TGTGCCAGCAGCTCAAACAGGGGGCTGGCCGGGGAAGCTTTCTTT
>TRBJ2-3|TRBD2|TRBV6-4|few
CASSEGRGDGTDTQYF
TGTGCCAGCAGTGAAGGGAGGGGCGACGGCACAGATACGCAGTATTTT
>TRBJ1-5|-|TRBV30|-
CAWSVGTASNQPQHF
TGTGCCTGGAGTGTCGGTACAGCTAGCAATCAGCCCCAGCATTTT
>TRBJ2-7|-|TRBV27|-
CASGAQNIYSYEQYF
TGTGCCAGCGGGGCCCAGAACATCTACTCCTACGAGCAGTACTTC
>TRBJ2-2|TRBD1|TRBV6-5|-
CASRPGQVGELFF
TGTGCCAGCAGGCCGGGACAGGTTGGGGAGCTGTTTTTT
>TRBJ1-5|TRBD1|TRBV27|-
CASSLTGTQPQHF
TGTGCCAGCAGCTTGACAGGGACTCAGCCCCAGCATTTT
>TRBJ2-2|-|TRBV12-3/TRBV12-4|-
CASSRGGGELFF
TGTGCCAGCAGCCGCGGCGGCGGGGAGCTGTTTTTT
>TRBJ1-1|TRBD1|TRBV14|-
CASSFTKGTGEAFF
TGTGCCAGCAGCTTTACCAAAGGGACAGGGGAAGCTTTCTTT
>TRBJ1-1|-|TRBV28|-
CASSQGWNTEAFF
TGTGCCAGCAGCCAGGGGTGGAACACTGAAGCTTTCTTT
>TRBJ2-7|-|TRBV18|-
CASSPGGSSYEQYF
TGTGCCAGCTCTCCGGGGGGCAGCTCCTACGAGCAGTACTTC
>TRBJ1-4|-|TRBV5-4|-
CASSLISRGNEKLFF
TGTGCCAGCAGCTTGATATCCAGGGGCAATGAAAAACTGTTTTTT
>TRBJ2-7|-|TRBV20-1|-
CSARTAYEQYF
TGCAGTGCTAGGACTGCGTACGAGCAGTACTTC
>TRBJ1-5|TRBD1|TRBV19|-
CASSMTGVGQPQHF
TGTGCCAGTAGTATGACAGGGGTCGGACAGCCCCAGCATTTT
>TRBJ2-3|TRBD2|TRBV5-1|-
CASSPGGSGHTDTQYF
TGCGCCAGCAGCCCGGGGGGTAGCGGCCACACAGATACGCAGTATTTT
>TRBJ2-7|TRBD1|TRBV6-1|-
CASSEETGGSYEQYF
TGTGCCAGCAGTGAAGAAACAGGGGGGTCCTACGAGCAGTACTTC
>TRBJ2-3|-|TRBV6-5|-
CASGKHTDTQYF
TGTGCCAGCGGCAAACACACAGATACGCAGTATTTT
>TRBJ1-3|-|TRBV14|-
CASSRPAGVGNTIYF
TGTGCCAGCAGCCGCCCCGCAGGGGTTGGAAACACCATATATTTT